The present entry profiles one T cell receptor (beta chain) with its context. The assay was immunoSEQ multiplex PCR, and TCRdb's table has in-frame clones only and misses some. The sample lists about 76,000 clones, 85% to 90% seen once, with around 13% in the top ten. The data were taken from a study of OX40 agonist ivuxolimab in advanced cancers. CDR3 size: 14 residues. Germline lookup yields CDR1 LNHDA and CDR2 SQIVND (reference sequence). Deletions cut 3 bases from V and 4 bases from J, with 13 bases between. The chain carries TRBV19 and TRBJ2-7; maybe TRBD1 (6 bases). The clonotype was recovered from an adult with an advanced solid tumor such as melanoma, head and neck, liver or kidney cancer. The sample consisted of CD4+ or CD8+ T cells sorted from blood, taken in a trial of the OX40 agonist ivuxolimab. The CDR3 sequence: CASSIGTLGYEQYF. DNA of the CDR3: TGTGCCAGTAGTATCGGGACATTGGGTTACGAGCAGTACTTC.